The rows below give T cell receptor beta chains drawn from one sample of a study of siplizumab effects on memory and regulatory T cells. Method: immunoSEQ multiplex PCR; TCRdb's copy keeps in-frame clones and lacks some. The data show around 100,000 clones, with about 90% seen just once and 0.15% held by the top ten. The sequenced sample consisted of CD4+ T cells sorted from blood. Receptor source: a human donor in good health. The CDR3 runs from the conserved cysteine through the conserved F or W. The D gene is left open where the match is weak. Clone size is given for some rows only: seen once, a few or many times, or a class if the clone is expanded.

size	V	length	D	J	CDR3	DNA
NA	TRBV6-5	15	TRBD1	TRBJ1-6	CASTPAGTANSPLHF	TGTGCCAGCACACCCGCCGGGACAGCTAATTCACCCCTCCACTTT
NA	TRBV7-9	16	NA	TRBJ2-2	CASSPGGPTHPGELFF	TGTGCCAGCAGCCCCGGAGGCCCCACACATCCCGGGGAGCTGTTTTTT
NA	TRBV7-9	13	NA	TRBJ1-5	CASSRDRYQPQHF	TGTGCCAGCAGCCGCGACAGATATCAGCCCCAGCATTTT
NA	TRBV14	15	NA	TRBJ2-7	CASSHLGGPSYEQYF	TGTGCCAGCAGCCACCTCGGGGGGCCGTCCTACGAGCAGTACTTC
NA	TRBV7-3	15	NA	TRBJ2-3	CASSVWGPGSDTQYF	TGTGCCAGCAGCGTGTGGGGGCCGGGCAGTGATACGCAGTATTTT
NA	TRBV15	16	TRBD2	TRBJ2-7	CATSRRAAGGRDEQYF	TGTGCCACCAGCAGGAGGGCAGCGGGGGGACGCGACGAGCAGTACTTC
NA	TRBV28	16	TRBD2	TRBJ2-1	CASTLPRGGVYNEQFF	TGTGCCAGCACCCTTCCTCGGGGGGGCGTCTACAATGAGCAGTTCTTC
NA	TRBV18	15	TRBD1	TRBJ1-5	CASSLGTGANQPQHF	TGTGCCAGCTCACTGGGGACAGGCGCTAATCAGCCCCAGCATTTT
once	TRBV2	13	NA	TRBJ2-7	CASMEGTPWEQYF	TGTGCCAGCATGGAGGGGACGCCTTGGGAGCAGTACTTC
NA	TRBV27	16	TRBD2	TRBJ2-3	CASSLRWSSGVATQYF	TGTGCCAGCAGTTTAAGATGGAGTAGCGGGGTCGCTACGCAGTATTTT
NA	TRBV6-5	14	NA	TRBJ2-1	CASSYEWRDNEQFF	TGTGCCAGCAGTTACGAGTGGAGGGACAATGAGCAGTTCTTC
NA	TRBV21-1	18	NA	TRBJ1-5	CASSIKSVGGPSNQPQHF	TGTGCCAGCAGCATAAAGTCGGTGGGGGGACCTAGCAATCAGCCCCAGCATTTT
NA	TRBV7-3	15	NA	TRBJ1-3	CASSSTHGSGNTIYF	TGTGCCAGCAGCTCGACCCATGGCTCTGGAAACACCATATATTTT
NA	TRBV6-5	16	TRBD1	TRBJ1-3	CASSYQRTGTGNTIYF	TGTGCCAGCAGTTACCAACGGACAGGGACTGGAAACACCATATATTTT
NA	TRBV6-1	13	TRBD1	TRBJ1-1	CASSGTGIVEAFF	TGTGCCAGCAGTGGGACAGGGATAGTTGAAGCTTTCTTT
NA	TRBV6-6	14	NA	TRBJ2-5	CASSHGQYQETQYF	TGTGCCAGCAGTCACGGACAGTACCAAGAGACCCAGTACTTC
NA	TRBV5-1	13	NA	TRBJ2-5	CASTYGGAETQYF	TGCGCCAGCACCTATGGAGGGGCTGAGACCCAGTACTTC
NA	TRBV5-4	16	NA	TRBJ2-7	CASSLAFVGSSYEQYF	TGTGCCAGCAGCTTGGCCTTCGTGGGTTCCTCCTACGAGCAGTACTTC
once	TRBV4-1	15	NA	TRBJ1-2	CASSQPVAGGYGYTF	TGCGCCAGCAGCCAACCGGTGGCAGGCGGCTATGGCTACACCTTC
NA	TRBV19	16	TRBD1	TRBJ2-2	CASSVRDRVNQGELFF	TGTGCCAGTAGTGTCCGGGACAGGGTTAATCAAGGGGAGCTGTTTTTT
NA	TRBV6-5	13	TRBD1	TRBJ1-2	CASSLGTGGAYTF	TGTGCCAGCAGTCTCGGGACAGGGGGCGCCTACACCTTC
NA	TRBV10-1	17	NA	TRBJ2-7	CASSGPGSVRSSYEQYF	TGCGCCAGCAGTGGACCCGGGTCTGTGCGGAGCTCCTACGAGCAGTACTTC
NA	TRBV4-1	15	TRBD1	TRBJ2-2	CAARGGDRVDGELFF	TGCGCCGCGAGAGGAGGTGACAGGGTGGACGGGGAGCTGTTTTTT
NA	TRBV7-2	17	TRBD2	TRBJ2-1	CASSSLFTSGAYNEQFF	TGTGCCAGCAGCTCACTCTTTACTAGCGGGGCCTACAATGAGCAGTTCTTC
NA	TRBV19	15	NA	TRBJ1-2	CASSIPGGGIYGYTF	TGTGCCAGTAGTATTCCCGGGGGCGGCATCTATGGCTACACCTTC
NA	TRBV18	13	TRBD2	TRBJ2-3	CATSAGGRDTQYF	TGTGCCACATCAGCGGGGGGTCGGGATACGCAGTATTTT
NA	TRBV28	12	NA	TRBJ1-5	CASSLLSQPQHF	TGTGCCAGCAGTTTGTTGTCGCAGCCCCAGCATTTT
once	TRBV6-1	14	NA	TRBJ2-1	CASSGGGAYNEQFF	TGTGCCAGCAGTGGGGGCGGGGCGTACAATGAGCAGTTCTTC
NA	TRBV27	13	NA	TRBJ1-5	CASSYSSNQPQHF	TGTGCCAGCAGTTACAGCTCCAATCAGCCCCAGCATTTT
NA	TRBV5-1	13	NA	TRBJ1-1	CASGPQGHSEAFF	TGCGCCAGCGGCCCACAGGGTCACTCTGAAGCTTTCTTT
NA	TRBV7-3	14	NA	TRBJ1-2	CASSLPGLGGSLTF	TGTGCCAGCAGCTTGCCCGGTCTGGGTGGTTCTCTAACCTTC
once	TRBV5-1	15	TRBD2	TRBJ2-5	CASSATSGVQETQYF	TGCGCCAGCAGCGCGACTAGCGGGGTTCAAGAGACCCAGTACTTC
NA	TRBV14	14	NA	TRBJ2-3	CASSQGFSGDTQYF	TGTGCCAGCAGCCAAGGTTTCTCGGGCGATACGCAGTATTTT
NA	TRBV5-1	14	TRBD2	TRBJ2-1	CASRWTSGPNEQFF	TGCGCCAGCAGATGGACTAGCGGGCCCAATGAGCAGTTCTTC
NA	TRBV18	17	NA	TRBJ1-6	CASSPLAGDSYNSPLHF	TGTGCCAGCTCACCACTGGCGGGGGACTCCTATAATTCACCCCTCCACTTT
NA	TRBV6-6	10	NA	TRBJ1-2	CASGDYGYTF	TGTGCCAGCGGGGACTATGGCTACACCTTC
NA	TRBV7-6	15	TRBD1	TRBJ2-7	CASSYQGQGDYEQYF	TGTGCCAGCAGCTATCAGGGACAGGGGGACTACGAGCAGTACTTC
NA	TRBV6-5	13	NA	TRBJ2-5	CASRRTYQETQYF	TGTGCCAGCAGAAGGACTTACCAAGAGACCCAGTACTTC
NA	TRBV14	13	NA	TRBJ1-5	CVSSQGPNQPQHF	TGTGTCAGCAGCCAAGGGCCTAATCAGCCCCAGCATTTT
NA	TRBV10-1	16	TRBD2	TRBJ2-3	CASSESTGGVSDTQYF	TGCGCCAGCAGTGAGTCGACGGGGGGAGTCTCAGATACGCAGTATTTT
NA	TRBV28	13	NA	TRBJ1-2	CASTRNGVSGYTF	TGTGCCAGCACCCGAAATGGGGTAAGCGGCTACACCTTC
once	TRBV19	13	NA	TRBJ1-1	CASSMPLRTEAFF	TGTGCCAGTAGTATGCCGTTGCGGACTGAAGCTTTCTTT
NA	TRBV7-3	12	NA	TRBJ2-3	CASSLKGDTQYF	TGTGCCAGCAGCTTAAAAGGAGATACGCAGTATTTT
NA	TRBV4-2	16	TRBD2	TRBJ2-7	CASSETSGGTIYEQYF	TGTGCCAGCAGCGAGACTAGCGGGGGGACTATCTACGAGCAGTACTTC
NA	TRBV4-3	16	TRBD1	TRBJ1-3	CASSQGVGTAGNTIYF	TGCGCCAGCAGCCAAGGCGTGGGGACAGCTGGAAACACCATATATTTT
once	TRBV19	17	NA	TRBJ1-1	CASSIGGLGRGNTEAFF	TGTGCCAGTAGTATTGGCGGCCTCGGGAGGGGGAACACTGAAGCTTTCTTT
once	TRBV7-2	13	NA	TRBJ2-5	CASSLGRTETQYF	TGTGCCAGCAGCTTAGGGCGTACAGAGACCCAGTACTTC
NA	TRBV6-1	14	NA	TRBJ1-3	CASSELGAGNTIYF	TGTGCCAGCAGTGAACTAGGGGCAGGAAACACCATATATTTT
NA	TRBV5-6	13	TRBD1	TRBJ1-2	CASSQGQGVGYTF	TGTGCCAGCAGCCAGGGACAGGGGGTTGGCTACACCTTC
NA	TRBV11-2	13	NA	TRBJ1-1	CASRVDGRATAFF	TGTGCCAGCAGGGTGGACGGCCGGGCCACAGCTTTCTTT
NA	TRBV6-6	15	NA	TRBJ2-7	CASSRRQDIVYEQYF	TGTGCCAGCAGCCGACGACAAGATATAGTCTACGAGCAGTACTTC
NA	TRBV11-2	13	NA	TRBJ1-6	CASSLDGESPLHF	TGTGCCAGCAGCTTAGACGGGGAGTCACCCCTCCACTTT
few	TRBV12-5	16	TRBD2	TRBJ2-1	CASGIGTSAPYNEQFF	TGTGCTAGTGGTATAGGGACTAGCGCGCCTTACAATGAGCAGTTCTTC
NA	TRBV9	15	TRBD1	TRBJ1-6	CASSGDRGSNSPLHF	TGTGCCAGCAGCGGGGACAGGGGGAGTAATTCACCCCTCCACTTT
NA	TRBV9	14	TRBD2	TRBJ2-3	CASSHSGGPDTQYF	TGTGCCAGCAGCCATAGCGGGGGGCCGGATACGCAGTATTTT